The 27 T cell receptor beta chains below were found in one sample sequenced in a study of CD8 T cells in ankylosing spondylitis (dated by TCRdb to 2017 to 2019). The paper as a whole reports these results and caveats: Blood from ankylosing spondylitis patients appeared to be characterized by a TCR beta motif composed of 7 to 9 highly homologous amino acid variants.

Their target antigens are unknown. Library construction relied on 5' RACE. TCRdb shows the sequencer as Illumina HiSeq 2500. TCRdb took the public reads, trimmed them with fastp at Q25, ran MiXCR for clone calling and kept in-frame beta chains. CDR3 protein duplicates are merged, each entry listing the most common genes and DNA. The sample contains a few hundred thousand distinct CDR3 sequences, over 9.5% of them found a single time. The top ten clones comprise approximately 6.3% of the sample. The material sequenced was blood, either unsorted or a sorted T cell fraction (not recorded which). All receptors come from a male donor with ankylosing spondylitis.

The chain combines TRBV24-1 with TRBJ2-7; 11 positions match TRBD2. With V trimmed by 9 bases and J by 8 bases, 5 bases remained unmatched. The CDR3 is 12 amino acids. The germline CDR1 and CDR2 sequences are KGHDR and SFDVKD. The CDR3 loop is CATGTSGTQQYF. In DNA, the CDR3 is TGTGCCACCGGGACTAGCGGTACGCAGCAGTACTTC.

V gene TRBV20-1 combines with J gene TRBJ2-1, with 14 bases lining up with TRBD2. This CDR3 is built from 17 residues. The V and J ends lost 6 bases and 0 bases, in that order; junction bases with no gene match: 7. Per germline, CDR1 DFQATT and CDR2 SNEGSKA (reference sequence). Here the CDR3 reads CSARTSGRSRSYNEQFF. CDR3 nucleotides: TGCAGTGCAAGGACTAGCGGGAGGTCTCGCTCCTACAATGAGCAGTTCTTC.

The DNA for the CDR3 is TGTGCCAGCAGTGAAGCGTTCGCCGGGGGGGAGCAGTTCTTC. It encodes CASSEAFAGGEQFF. The J gene is TRBJ2-1, the V gene TRBV6-1; 7 nucleotides match TRBD2. The CDR3 sequence is 14 residues long. The germline gives CDR1 MNHNS, CDR2 SASEGT. V shed 0 bases and J 10 bases; nucleotides not matched to a gene: 6.

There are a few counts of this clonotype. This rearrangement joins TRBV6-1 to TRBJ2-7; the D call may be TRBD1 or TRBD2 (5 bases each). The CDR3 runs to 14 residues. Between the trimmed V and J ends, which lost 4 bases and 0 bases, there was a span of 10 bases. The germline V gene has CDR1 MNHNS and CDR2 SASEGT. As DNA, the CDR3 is TGTGCCAGCAGTGTAGGGGACCCCTCCTACGAGCAGTACGTC. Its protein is CASSVGDPSYEQYV.

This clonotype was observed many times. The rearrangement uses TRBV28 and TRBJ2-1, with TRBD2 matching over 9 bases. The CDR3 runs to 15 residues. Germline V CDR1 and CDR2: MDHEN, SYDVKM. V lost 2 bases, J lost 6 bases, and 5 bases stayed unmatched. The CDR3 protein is CASSLAGGLGNEQFF. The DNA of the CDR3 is TGTGCCAGCAGTTTAGCGGGAGGGCTGGGCAATGAGCAGTTCTTC.

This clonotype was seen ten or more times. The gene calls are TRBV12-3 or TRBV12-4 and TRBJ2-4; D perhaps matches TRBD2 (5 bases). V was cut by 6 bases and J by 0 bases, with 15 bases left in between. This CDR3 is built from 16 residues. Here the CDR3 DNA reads TGTGCCAGCAGAGGGCCTAGCCTCCTAGCCAAAAACATTCAGTACTTC. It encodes CASRGPSLLAKNIQYF.

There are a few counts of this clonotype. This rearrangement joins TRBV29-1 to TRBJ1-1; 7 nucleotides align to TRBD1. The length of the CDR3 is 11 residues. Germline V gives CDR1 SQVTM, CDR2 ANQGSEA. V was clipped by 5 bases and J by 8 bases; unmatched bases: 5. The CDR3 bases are TGCAGCGTTTTACAGGGGACAGAAGCTTTCTTT. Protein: CSVLQGTEAFF.

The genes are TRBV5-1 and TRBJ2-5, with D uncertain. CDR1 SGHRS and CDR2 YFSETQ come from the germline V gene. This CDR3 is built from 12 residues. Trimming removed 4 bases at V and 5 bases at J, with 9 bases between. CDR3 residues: CASSTPGETQYF. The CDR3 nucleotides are TGCGCCAGCAGCACCCCTGGGGAGACCCAGTACTTC.

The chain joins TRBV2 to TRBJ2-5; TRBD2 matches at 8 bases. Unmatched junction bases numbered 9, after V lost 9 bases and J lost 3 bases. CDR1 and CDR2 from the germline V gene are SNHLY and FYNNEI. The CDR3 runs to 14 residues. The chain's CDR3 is CASGPGGSKETQYF. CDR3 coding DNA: TGTGCCAGTGGCCCGGGGGGGAGCAAAGAGACCCAGTACTTC.

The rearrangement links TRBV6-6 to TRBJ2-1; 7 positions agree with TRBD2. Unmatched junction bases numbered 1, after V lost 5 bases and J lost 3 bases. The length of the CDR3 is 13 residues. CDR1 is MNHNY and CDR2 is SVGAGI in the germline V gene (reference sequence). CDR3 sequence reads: CASSGLDYNEQFF. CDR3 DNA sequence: TGTGCCAGCAGTGGACTAGACTACAATGAGCAGTTCTTC.

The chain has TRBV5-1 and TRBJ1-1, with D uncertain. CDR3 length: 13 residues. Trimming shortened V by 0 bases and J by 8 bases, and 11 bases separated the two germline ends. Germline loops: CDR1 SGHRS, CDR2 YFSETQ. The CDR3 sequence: CASSLEAAAEAFF. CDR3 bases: TGCGCCAGCAGCTTGGAGGCGGCAGCCGAAGCTTTCTTT.

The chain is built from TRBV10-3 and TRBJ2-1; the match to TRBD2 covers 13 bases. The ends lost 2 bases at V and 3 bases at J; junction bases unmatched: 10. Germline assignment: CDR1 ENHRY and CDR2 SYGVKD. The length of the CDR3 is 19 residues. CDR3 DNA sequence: TGTGCCATCAGTGAGCCGGAATATAGGACTAGCGGGAGCTACAATGAGCAGTTCTTC. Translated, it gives CAISEPEYRTSGSYNEQFF.

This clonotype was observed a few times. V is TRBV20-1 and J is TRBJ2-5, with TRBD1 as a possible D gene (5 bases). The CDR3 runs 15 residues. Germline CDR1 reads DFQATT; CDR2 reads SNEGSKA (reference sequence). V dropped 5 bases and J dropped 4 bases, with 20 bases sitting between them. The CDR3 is CSAHIPLQGAETQYF. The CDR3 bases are TGCAGTGCTCACATACCCCTTCAGGGCGCAGAGACCCAGTACTTC.

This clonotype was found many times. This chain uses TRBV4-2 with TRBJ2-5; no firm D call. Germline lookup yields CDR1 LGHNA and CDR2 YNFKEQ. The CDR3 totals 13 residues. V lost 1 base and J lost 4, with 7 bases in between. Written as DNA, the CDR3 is TGTGCCAGCAGCCAAGCGGAGCGAGAGACCCAGTACTTC. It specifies CASSQAERETQYF.

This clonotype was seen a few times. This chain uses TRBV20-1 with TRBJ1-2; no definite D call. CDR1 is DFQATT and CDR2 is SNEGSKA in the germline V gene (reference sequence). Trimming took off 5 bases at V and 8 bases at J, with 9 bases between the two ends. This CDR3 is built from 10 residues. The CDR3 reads CSAGYGGYTF. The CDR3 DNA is TGCAGTGCTGGCTATGGAGGCTACACCTTC.

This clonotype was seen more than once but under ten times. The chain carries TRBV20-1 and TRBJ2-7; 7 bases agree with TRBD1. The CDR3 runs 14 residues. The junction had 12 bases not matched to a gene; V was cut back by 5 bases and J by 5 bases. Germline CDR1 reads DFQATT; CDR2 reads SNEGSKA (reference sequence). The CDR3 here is CSAQDSPGTDEQYF. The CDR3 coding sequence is TGCAGTGCTCAAGACTCCCCTGGGACAGACGAGCAGTACTTC.

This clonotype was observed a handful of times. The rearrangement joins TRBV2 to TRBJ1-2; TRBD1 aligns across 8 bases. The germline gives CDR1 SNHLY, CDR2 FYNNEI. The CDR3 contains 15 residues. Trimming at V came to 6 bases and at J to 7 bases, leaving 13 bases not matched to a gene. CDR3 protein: CASSERVTGVSGYTF. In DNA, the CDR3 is TGTGCCAGCAGCGAACGAGTGACAGGGGTCTCTGGCTACACCTTC.

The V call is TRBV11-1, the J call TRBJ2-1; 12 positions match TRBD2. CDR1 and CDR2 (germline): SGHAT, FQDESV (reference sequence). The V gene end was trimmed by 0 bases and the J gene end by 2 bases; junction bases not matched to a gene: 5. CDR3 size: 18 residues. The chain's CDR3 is CASSLASLAGGPYNEQFF. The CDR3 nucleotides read TGTGCCAGCAGCTTAGCTAGCCTAGCGGGAGGGCCCTACAATGAGCAGTTCTTC.

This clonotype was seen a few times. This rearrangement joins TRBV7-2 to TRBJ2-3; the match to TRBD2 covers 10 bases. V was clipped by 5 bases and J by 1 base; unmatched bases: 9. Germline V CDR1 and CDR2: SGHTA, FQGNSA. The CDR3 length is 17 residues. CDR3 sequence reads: CASSPRFLAGGTDTQYF. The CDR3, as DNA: TGTGCCAGCAGCCCAAGATTTCTAGCGGGAGGCACAGATACGCAGTATTTT.

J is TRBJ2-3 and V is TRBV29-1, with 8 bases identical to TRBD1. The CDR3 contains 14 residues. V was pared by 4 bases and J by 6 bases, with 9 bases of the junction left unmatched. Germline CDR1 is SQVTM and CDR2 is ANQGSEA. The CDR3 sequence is CSVAAGTGLDTQYF. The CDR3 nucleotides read TGCAGCGTTGCCGCGGGGACAGGTCTGGATACGCAGTATTTT.

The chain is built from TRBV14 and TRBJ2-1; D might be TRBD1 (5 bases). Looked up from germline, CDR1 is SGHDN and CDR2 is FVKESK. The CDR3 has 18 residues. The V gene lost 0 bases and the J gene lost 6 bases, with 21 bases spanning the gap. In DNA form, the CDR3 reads TGTGCCAGCAGCCAAGAGGCTAATGGGTTGGGGCAACCCAATGAGCAGTTCTTC. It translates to CASSQEANGLGQPNEQFF.

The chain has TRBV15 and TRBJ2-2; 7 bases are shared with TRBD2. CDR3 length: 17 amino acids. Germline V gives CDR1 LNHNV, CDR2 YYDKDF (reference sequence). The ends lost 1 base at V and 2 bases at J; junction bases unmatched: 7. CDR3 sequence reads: CATSRGIGTINTGELFF. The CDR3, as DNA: TGTGCCACCAGCAGAGGGATTGGGACTATAAACACCGGGGAGCTGTTTTTT.

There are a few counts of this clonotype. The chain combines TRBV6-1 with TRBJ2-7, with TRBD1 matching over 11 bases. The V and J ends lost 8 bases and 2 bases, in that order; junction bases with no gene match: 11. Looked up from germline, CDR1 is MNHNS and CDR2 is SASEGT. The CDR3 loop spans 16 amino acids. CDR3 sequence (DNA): TGTGCCAGCCCTAAGGTGGACAGGGGGCTTACCTACGAGCAGTACGTC. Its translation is CASPKVDRGLTYEQYV.

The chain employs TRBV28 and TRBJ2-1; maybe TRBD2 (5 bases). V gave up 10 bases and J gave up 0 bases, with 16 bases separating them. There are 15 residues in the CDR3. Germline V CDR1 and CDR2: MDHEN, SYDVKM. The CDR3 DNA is TGTGCCACCCACCGGGCCGCGGGCTCCTACAATGAGCAGTTCTTC. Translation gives CATHRAAGSYNEQFF. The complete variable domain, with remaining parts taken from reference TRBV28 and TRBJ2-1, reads DVKVTQSSRYLVKRTGEKVFLECVQDMDHENMFWYRQDPGLGLRLIYFSYDVKMKEKGDIPEGYSVSREKKERFSLILESASTNQTSMYLCATHRAAGSYNEQFFGPGTRLTVL.

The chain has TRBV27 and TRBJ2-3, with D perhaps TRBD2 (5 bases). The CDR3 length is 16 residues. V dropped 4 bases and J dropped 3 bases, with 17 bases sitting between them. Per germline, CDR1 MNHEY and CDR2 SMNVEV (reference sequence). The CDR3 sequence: CASSSKRTGYTDTQYF. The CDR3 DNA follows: TGTGCCAGCAGTTCAAAACGCACGGGGTATACAGATACGCAGTATTTT.

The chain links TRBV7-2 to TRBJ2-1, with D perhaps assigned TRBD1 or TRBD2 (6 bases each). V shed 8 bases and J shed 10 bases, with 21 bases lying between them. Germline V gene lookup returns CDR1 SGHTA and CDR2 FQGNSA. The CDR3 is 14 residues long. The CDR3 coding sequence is TGTGCCAGCCATAGGGGGGTTGTCTTGAGGGAGCAGTTCTTC. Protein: CASHRGVVLREQFF.

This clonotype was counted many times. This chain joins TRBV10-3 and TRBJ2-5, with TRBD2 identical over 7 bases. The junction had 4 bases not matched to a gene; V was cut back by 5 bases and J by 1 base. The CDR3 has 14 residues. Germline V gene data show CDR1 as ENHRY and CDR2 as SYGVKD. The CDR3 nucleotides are TGTGCCATCAGTCTAGCGGAACTCCAAGAGACCCAGTACTTC. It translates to CAISLAELQETQYF.